These 20 T cell receptor beta chains were all obtained from the same sample, sequenced in a study of early T cells in non-severe SARS-CoV-2 infection. MiXCR, run by TCRdb on the 5' RACE reads, gives a single entry per CDR3 protein. Of 68,000 or so distinct CDR3 sequences in the sample, under 15% are singletons; the top ten hold approximately 4.8%. The sequenced material came from whole blood. These receptors came from an adult who was a healthcare worker with PCR-confirmed SARS-CoV-2 infection or an uninfected control (not recorded which).

This clonotype was detected many times. The chain is built from TRBV7-2 and TRBJ2-3; D is perhaps TRBD1 or TRBD2 (5 bases each). Trimming took 5 bases from V and 1 from J, leaving 13 bases between them. CDR3 length equals 15 residues. Germline loops: CDR1 SGHTA, CDR2 FQGNSA. The CDR3: CASSPVVGGTDTQYF. CDR3 in DNA: TGTGCCAGCAGCCCCGTGGTGGGGGGCACAGATACGCAGTATTTT.

This chain links TRBV30 with TRBJ2-5; D might be TRBD1 (5 bases). Germline CDR1 and CDR2: GTSNPN and SVGIG (reference sequence). CDR3 length: 13 amino acids. V gave up 7 bases and J gave up 2 bases, with 14 bases separating them. CDR3 region: CASTMTDQETQYF. The CDR3 region has the DNA TGTGCCTCCACGATGACAGATCAAGAGACCCAGTACTTC.

This clonotype is a singleton in its sample. V usage is TRBV7-9 and J usage is TRBJ1-5, with a weak D call TRBD1 (5 bases). V was clipped by 5 bases and J by 2 bases, with 13 bases between them. The CDR3 length is 15 residues. Germline assignment: CDR1 SEHNR and CDR2 FQNEAQ (reference sequence). For the CDR3, the DNA is TGTGCCAGCAGCCAGCAAGGGGCTGGCAATCAGCCCCAGCATTTT. Translating gives CASSQQGAGNQPQHF. Drawing the rest from reference TRBV7-9 and TRBJ1-5, the complete variable domain is DTGVSQNPRHKITKRGQNVTFRCDPISEHNRLYWYRQTLGQGPEFLTYFQNEAQLEKSRLLSDRFSAERPKGSFSTLEIQRTEQGDSAMYLCASSQQGAGNQPQHFGDGTRLSIL.

As concerns this clonotype: A read error may produce the germline difference seen at one junction end. J is TRBJ2-7 and V is TRBV5-5; D is perhaps TRBD2 (7 bases). CDR1 and CDR2 from the germline V gene are SGHKS and YYEKEE (reference sequence). The CDR3 length is 15 residues. The CDR3 DNA follows: TGTGTCAGCAGCCCTCTTCGGGGGGCCGGCGACGAGCAGTACTTC. It codes for CVSSPLRGAGDEQYF.

This clonotype was counted ten times or more. The V gene is TRBV20-1, the J gene TRBJ2-6; 8 bases agree with TRBD1. V lost 3 bases to trimming and J lost 0 bases; unmatched junction nucleotides: 7. This CDR3 is built from 17 residues. Germline V gene data show CDR1 as DFQATT and CDR2 as SNEGSKA (reference sequence). CDR3 region: CSASTGTGRSGANVLTF. As DNA, the CDR3 is TGCAGTGCTAGTACCGGGACAGGACGCTCTGGGGCCAACGTCCTGACTTTC.

The sample holds many counts of this clonotype. The chain employs TRBV12-3 or TRBV12-4 and TRBJ1-5; 7 nucleotides match TRBD1. V trimming: 5 bases; J trimming: 4 bases; junction bases outside the gene matches: 8. This CDR3 comprises 15 residues. CDR3 in amino acids: CASSLTGVGNQPQHF. The DNA for the CDR3 is TGTGCCAGCAGTCTAACAGGGGTGGGGAATCAGCCCCAGCATTTT.

This clonotype was observed a handful of times. The rearrangement joins TRBV9 to TRBJ1-6; 7 nucleotides align to TRBD1. V dropped 6 bases and J dropped 7; count of bases not matched to a gene: 10. CDR3 size: 15 residues. The germline V gene encodes CDR1 SGDLS and CDR2 YYNGEE. Here the CDR3 reads CASTGGAGGNSPLHF. In nucleotides, the CDR3 is TGTGCCAGCACCGGGGGCGCAGGGGGGAATTCACCCCTCCACTTT.

This clonotype was picked up many times. The chain carries TRBV4-3 and TRBJ2-5; 10 bases map to TRBD2. V dropped 1 base and J dropped 5; count of bases not matched to a gene: 13. This CDR3 region has 18 residues. CDR1 is LGHNA, CDR2 YSLEER, per germline. The CDR3 bases are TGCGCCAGCAGCCAAGGAGCGGCTAGCGGGGGATCTAGTGAGACCCAGTACTTC. Amino acid sequence: CASSQGAASGGSSETQYF.

This clonotype was counted between two and nine times. The chain uses TRBV11-2 and TRBJ2-7; tentatively, D is TRBD1 (6 bases). The CDR3 is 15 amino acids. The ends were cut back, 5 bases at V and 6 bases at J, with 20 bases in the middle. The germline gives CDR1 SGHAT, CDR2 FQNNGV. CDR3 coding DNA: TGTGCCAGCAGCCAAATACCGACAGGCTCCGGCGAGCAGTACTTC. This sequence encodes CASSQIPTGSGEQYF.

V gene TRBV3-1 combines with J gene TRBJ2-3, with D perhaps matching TRBD2 (6 bases). There are 16 residues in the CDR3. V was shortened by 6 bases and J by 3 bases, with 19 bases between the two germline ends. CDR1 is LGHDT and CDR2 is YNNKEL in the germline V gene (reference sequence). CDR3 protein: CASSPLIGGRTDTQYF. CDR3 DNA sequence: TGTGCCAGCAGTCCCCTTATTGGGGGGAGGACAGATACGCAGTATTTT.

The sample holds many counts of this clonotype. The chain recombines TRBV5-1 with TRBJ2-1; 11 bases match TRBD1. Germline CDR1 SGHRS, CDR2 YFSETQ. V shed 4 bases, J shed 5 bases, and the junction held 8 bases outside the gene matches. This CDR3 region has 16 residues. DNA for the CDR3: TGCGCCAGCAGCCAGGACGGACAGGGGGCTAACAATGAGCAGTTCTTC. Translated: CASSQDGQGANNEQFF.

This clonotype was counted at least ten times. The genes are TRBV12-3 or TRBV12-4 and TRBJ1-2; D remains ambiguous. This CDR3 is 14 amino acids long. V lost 3 bases and J 4 bases, leaving 12 bases between the germline ends. CDR3 amino acids: CASSLLQPPYGYTF. DNA of the CDR3: TGTGCCAGCAGTTTGTTGCAGCCGCCCTATGGCTACACCTTC.

This chain links TRBV10-3 with TRBJ1-5; TRBD1 matches at 7 bases. The CDR3 runs 14 residues. J was trimmed by 5 bases and V by 2 bases; bases with no gene match: 3. Germline CDR1 reads ENHRY; CDR2 reads SYGVKD. This CDR3 is CAISEADRDQPQHF. Here the CDR3 DNA reads TGTGCCATCAGTGAGGCCGACAGGGATCAGCCCCAGCATTTT.

This clonotype was seen ten or more times. The chain employs TRBV5-1 and TRBJ1-6; D remains ambiguous. The CDR3 totals 18 residues. Trimming took 2 bases from V and 0 from J, leaving 15 bases between them. Germline assignment: CDR1 SGHRS and CDR2 YFSETQ. CDR3 bases: TGCGCCAGCAGCTTAGGCGGAACCAAGAGCTCCTATAATTCACCCCTCCACTTT. Amino acid sequence: CASSLGGTKSSYNSPLHF.

This clonotype has ten or more counts. The chain links TRBV5-4 to TRBJ2-3; D possibly uses TRBD1 or TRBD2 (6 bases each). V gave up 0 bases and J gave up 4 bases, with 15 bases separating them. CDR3 size: 16 residues. Germline V gives CDR1 SGHNT, CDR2 YYREEE (reference sequence). For the CDR3, the DNA is TGTGCCAGCAGCTTGGGCGGGCAGGGGAGGCCAGATACGCAGTATTTT. Its translation: CASSLGGQGRPDTQYF.

This clonotype was recorded a few times. V is TRBV29-1 and J is TRBJ2-1; TRBD2 is a possible D gene (5 bases). The CDR3 is 11 residues long. V was trimmed by 8 bases and J by 8 bases, leaving 13 bases between them. CDR1 and CDR2 (germline): SQVTM, ANQGSEA. The CDR3, as DNA: TGCAGCACCACTAGGAGCGATGAGCAGTTCTTC. This translates into CSTTRSDEQFF.

In nucleotides, the CDR3 is TGTGCCAGCAGCAAAGCTAGGCTGATCTACGAGCAGTACTTC. Translating gives CASSKARLIYEQYF. The rearrangement uses TRBV21-1 and TRBJ2-7. TRBV21-1 is tagged as a pseudogene. The CDR3 covers 14 residues.

This clonotype has a count of ten or more. The V call is TRBV6-1, the J call TRBJ2-5, with a possible D match to TRBD2 (6 bases). CDR3 length: 12 residues. Deletions cut 8 bases from V and 3 bases from J, with 10 bases between. The germline gives CDR1 MNHNS, CDR2 SASEGT. The CDR3 sequence: CASESGEETQYF. The CDR3 region has the DNA TGTGCCAGCGAGTCGGGGGAAGAGACCCAGTACTTC.

This rearrangement joins TRBV5-1 to TRBJ2-1; the D is unclear. The CDR3 contains 13 residues. V dropped 0 bases and J dropped 4 bases, with 5 bases sitting between them. Germline V gene sequence: CDR1 SGHRS, CDR2 YFSETQ. Here the CDR3 reads CASSLDLYNEQFF. The CDR3 coding sequence is TGCGCCAGCAGCTTGGACCTGTACAATGAGCAGTTCTTC.

Worth noting for this clonotype: A much larger clonotype is one base distant, so this may be a read error. This sequence joins TRBV20-1 and TRBJ1-6; D is perhaps TRBD1 (5 bases). This CDR3 is 16 amino acids long. Germline V lookup: CDR1 DFQATT, CDR2 SNEGSKA (reference sequence). V lost 1 base and J lost 1, with 11 bases in between. CDR3 protein: CSARVGRDSYNSPLHF. The CDR3 bases are TGCAGTGCTAGAGTGGGACGCGATTCCTATAATTCACCCCTCCACTTT.